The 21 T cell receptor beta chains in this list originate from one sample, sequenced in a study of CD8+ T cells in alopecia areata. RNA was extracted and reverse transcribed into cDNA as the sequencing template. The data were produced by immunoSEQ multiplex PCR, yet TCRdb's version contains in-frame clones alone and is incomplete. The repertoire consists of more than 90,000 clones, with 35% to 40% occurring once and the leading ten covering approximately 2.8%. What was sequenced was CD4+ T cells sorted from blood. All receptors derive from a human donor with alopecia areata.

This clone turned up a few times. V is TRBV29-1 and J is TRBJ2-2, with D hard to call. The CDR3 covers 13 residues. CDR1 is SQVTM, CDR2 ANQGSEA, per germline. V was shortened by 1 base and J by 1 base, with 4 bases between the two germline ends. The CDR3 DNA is TGCAGCGTTGAAGCTAGGAACACCGGGGAGCTGTTTTTT. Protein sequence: CSVEARNTGELFF.

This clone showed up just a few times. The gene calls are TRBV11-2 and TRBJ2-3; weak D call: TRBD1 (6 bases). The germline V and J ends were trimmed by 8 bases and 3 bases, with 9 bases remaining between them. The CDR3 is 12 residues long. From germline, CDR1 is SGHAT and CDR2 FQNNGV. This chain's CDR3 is CASGRGTDTQYF. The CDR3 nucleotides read TGTGCCAGCGGCAGGGGTACAGATACGCAGTATTTT. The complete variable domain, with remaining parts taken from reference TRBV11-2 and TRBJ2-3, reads EAGVAQSPRYKIIEKRQSVAFWCNPISGHATLYWYQQILGQGPKLLIQFQNNGVVDDSQLPKDRFSAERLKGVDSTLKIQPAKLEDSAVYLCASGRGTDTQYFGPGTRLTVL.

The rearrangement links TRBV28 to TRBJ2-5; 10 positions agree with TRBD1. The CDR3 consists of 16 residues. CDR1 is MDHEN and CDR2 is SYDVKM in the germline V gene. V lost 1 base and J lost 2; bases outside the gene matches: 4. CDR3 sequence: CASSLSGTGVQETQYF. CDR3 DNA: TGTGCCAGCAGTTTATCGGGGACAGGGGTTCAAGAGACCCAGTACTTC.

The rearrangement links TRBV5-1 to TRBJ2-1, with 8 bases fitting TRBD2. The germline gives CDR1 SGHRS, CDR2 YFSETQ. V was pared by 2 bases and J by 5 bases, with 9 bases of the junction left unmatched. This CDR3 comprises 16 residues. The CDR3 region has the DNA TGCGCCAGCAGCTTCCGGAGCGGGAGCTTTAACAATGAGCAGTTCTTC. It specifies CASSFRSGSFNNEQFF.

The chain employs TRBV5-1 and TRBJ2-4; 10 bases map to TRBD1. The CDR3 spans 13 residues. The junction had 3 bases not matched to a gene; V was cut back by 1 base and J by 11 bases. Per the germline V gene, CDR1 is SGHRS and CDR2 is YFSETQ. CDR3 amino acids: CASSLRDRGVQYF. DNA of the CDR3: TGCGCCAGCAGCTTGAGGGACAGGGGTGTTCAGTACTTC.

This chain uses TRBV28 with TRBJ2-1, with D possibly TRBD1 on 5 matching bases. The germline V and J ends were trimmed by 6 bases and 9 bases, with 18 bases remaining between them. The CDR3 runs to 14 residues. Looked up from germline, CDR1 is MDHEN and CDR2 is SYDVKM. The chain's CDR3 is CASSEQTAKSEQFF. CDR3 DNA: TGTGCCAGCAGCGAGCAGACAGCCAAGTCTGAGCAGTTCTTC.

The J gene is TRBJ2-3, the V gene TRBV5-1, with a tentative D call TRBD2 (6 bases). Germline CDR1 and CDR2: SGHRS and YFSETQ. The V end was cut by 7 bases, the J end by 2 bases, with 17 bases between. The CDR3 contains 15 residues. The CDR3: CASHSRRESTDTQYF. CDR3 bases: TGCGCCAGCCACAGCCGGAGGGAATCCACAGATACGCAGTATTTT. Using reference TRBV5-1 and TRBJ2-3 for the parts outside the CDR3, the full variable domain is KAGVTQTPRYLIKTRGQQVTLSCSPISGHRSVSWYQQTPGQGLQFLFEYFSETQRNKGNFPGRFSGRQFSNSRSEMNVSTLELGDSALYLCASHSRRESTDTQYFGPGTRLTVL.

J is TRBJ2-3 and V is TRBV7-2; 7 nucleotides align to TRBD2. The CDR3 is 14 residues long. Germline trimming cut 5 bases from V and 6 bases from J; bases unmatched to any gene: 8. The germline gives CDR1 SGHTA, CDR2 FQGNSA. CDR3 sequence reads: CASSPGRGPDTQYF. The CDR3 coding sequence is TGTGCCAGCAGCCCGGGGAGGGGCCCCGATACGCAGTATTTT.

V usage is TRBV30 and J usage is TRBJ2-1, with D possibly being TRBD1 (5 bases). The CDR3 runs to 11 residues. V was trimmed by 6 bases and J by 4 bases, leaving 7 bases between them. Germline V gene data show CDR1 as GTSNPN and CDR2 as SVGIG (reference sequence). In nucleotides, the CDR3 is TGTGCCTGTGACAGTTACAATGAGCAGTTCTTC. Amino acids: CACDSYNEQFF.

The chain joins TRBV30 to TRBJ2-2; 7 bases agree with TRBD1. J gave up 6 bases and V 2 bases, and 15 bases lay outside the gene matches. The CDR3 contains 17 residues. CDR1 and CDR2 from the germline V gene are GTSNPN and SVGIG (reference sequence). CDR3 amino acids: CAWSTPPAGGIPGELFF. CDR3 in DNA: TGTGCCTGGAGTACCCCCCCAGCAGGGGGAATTCCCGGGGAGCTGTTTTTT. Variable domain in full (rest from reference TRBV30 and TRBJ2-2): SQTIHQWPATLVQPVGSPLSLECTVEGTSNPNLYWYRQAAGRGLQLLFYSVGIGQISSEVPQNLSASRPQDRQFILSSKKLLLSDSGFYLCAWSTPPAGGIPGELFFGEGSRLTVL.

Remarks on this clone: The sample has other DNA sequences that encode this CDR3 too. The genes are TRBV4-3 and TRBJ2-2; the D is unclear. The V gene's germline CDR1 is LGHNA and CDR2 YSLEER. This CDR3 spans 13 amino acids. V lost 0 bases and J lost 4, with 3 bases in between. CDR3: CASSQETTGELFF. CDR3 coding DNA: TGCGCCAGCAGCCAAGAGACCACCGGGGAGCTGTTTTTT.

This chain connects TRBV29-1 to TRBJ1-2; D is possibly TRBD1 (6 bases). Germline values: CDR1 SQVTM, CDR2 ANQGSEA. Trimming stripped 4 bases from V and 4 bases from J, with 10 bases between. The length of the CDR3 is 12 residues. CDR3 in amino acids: CSVAPDSYGYTF. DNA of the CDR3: TGCAGCGTTGCCCCGGACAGCTATGGCTACACCTTC.

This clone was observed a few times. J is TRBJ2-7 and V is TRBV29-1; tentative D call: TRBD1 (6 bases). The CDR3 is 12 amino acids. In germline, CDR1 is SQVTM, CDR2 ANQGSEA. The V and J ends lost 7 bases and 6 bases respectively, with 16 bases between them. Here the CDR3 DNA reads TGCAGCGGGGGGCGGGTGGACGGCGAGCAGTACTTC. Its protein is CSGGRVDGEQYF.

CDR3 sequence: CASSPGTSGGRNEQFF. The CDR3 DNA sequence: TGCGCCAGCAGCCCGGGGACTAGCGGGGGGCGGAATGAGCAGTTCTTC. The genes are TRBV4-3 and TRBJ2-1; TRBD2 matches at 15 bases. After removal of 4 bases from V and 7 bases from J, the junction contained 5 bases not matched to a gene. Germline V CDR1 and CDR2: LGHNA, YSLEER. This CDR3 spans 16 amino acids.

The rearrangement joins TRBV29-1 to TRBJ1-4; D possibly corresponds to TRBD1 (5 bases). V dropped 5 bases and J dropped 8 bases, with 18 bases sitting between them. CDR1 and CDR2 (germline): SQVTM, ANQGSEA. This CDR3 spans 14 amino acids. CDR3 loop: CSVQPRGEGEKLFF. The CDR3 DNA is TGCAGCGTTCAACCGAGGGGTGAAGGGGAAAAACTGTTTTTT.

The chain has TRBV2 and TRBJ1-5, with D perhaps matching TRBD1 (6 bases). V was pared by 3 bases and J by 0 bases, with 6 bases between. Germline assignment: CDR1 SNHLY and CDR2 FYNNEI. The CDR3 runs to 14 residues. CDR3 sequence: CASSEDSSNQPQHF. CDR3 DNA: TGTGCCAGCAGTGAGGACAGTAGCAATCAGCCCCAGCATTTT.

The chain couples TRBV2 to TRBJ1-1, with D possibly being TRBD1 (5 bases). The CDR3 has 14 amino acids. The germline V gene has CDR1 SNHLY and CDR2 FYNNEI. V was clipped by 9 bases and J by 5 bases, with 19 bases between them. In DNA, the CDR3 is TGTGCCAGTGGCAGGAGGGGATCATTAACTGAAGCTTTCTTT. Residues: CASGRRGSLTEAFF.

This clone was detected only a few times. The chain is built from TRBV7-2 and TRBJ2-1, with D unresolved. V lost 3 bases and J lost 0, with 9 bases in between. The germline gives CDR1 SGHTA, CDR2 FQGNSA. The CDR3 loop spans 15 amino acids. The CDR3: CASSFQTSSYNEQFF. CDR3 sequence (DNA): TGTGCCAGCAGCTTTCAGACCAGCTCCTACAATGAGCAGTTCTTC.

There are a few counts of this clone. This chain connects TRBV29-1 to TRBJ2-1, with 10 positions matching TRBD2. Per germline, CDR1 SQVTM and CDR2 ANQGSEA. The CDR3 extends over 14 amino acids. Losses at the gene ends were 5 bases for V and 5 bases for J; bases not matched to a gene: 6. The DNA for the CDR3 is TGCAGCGTTTCCCCTAGCGGGGGCCACAATGAGCAGTTCTTC. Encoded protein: CSVSPSGGHNEQFF.

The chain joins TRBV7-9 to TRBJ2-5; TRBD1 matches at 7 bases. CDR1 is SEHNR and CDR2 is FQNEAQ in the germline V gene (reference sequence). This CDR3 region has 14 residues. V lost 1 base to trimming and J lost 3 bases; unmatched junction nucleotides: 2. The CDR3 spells CASSLGQGEETQYF. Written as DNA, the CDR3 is TGTGCCAGCAGCTTAGGGCAGGGGGAAGAGACCCAGTACTTC. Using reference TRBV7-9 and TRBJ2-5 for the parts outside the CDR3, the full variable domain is DTGVSQNPRHKITKRGQNVTFRCDPISEHNRLYWYRQTLGQGPEFLTYFQNEAQLEKSRLLSDRFSAERPKGSFSTLEIQRTEQGDSAMYLCASSLGQGEETQYFGPGTRLLVL.

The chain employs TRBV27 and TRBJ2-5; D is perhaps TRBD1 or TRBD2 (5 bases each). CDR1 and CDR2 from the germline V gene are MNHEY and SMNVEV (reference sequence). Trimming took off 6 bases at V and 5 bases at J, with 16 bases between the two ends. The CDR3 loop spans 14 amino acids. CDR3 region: CASRRDPEWETQYF. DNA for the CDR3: TGTGCCAGCAGAAGGGACCCAGAGTGGGAGACCCAGTACTTC.